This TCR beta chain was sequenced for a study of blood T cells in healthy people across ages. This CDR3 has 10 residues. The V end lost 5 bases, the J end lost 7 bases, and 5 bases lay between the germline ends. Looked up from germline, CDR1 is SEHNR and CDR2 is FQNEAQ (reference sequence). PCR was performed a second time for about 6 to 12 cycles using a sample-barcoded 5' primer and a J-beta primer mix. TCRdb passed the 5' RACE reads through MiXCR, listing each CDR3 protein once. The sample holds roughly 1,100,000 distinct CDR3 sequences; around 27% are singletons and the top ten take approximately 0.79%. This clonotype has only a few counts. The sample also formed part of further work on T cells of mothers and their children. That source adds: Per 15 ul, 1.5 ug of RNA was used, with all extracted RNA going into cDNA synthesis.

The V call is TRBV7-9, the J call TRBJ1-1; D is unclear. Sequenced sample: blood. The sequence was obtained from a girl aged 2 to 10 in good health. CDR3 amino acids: CASSTFEAFF. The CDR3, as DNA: TGTGCCAGCAGCACCTTTGAAGCTTTCTTT.